These 5 T cell receptor beta chains were sequenced from one sample in a study of T cell repertoires in cytomegalovirus infection. A single record per CDR3 protein comes from TCRdb applying MiXCR to the reads. There are fewer than 1,000,000 distinct CDR3 sequences in the sample; around 31% occur only once, and roughly an eighth lies in the top ten. Antigens of these TCRs are unknown. The sample here was cultured CD8+ T cells from PBMCs, taken from culture after CMV antigen stimulation. All receptors derive from a human donor in good health (CMV status not recorded). Some clones in this sample may be carry-over from other donors' samples.

This clonotype was seen a handful of times. The chain links TRBV28 to TRBJ2-5; D uncertain. Trimming shortened V by 5 bases and J by 5 bases, and 9 bases separated the two germline ends. CDR1 and CDR2 (germline): MDHEN, SYDVKM. The CDR3 is 12 amino acids. The CDR3 is CASSISRETQYF. CDR3 DNA sequence: TGTGCCAGCAGTATATCACGGGAGACCCAGTACTTC.

The J gene is TRBJ1-5, the V gene TRBV18; TRBD1 agrees at 8 bases. After removal of 2 bases from V and 3 bases from J, the junction contained 6 bases not matched to a gene. The CDR3 length is 16 residues. The germline V gene encodes CDR1 KGHSH and CDR2 LQKENI. The CDR3 loop reads CASSPGGQAPNQPQHF. CDR3 sequence (DNA): TGTGCCAGCTCACCAGGGGGACAGGCGCCCAATCAGCCCCAGCATTTT.

This clonotype was seen only a few times. The J gene is TRBJ1-1, the V gene TRBV5-6; no definite D call. The CDR3 contains 13 residues. The germline V gene encodes CDR1 SGHDT and CDR2 YYEEEE. Trimming removed 0 bases from V and 7 bases from J, with 10 bases in between. CDR3 nucleotides: TGTGCCAGCAGCTTGGCGGCAGCCGTTGAAGCTTTCTTT. Translation gives CASSLAAAVEAFF.

A few counts support this clonotype. As DNA, the CDR3 is TGTGCCAGCACCCGGAGGGGGTACTCCTACAATGAGCAGTTCTTC. Its protein is CASTRRGYSYNEQFF. This chain links TRBV27 with TRBJ2-1; perhaps D is TRBD1 or TRBD2 (6 bases each). CDR1 and CDR2 from the germline V gene are MNHEY and SMNVEV (reference sequence). The CDR3 is 15 residues long. V gave up 7 bases and J gave up 0 bases, with 13 bases separating them.

This clonotype showed up many times. The rearrangement links TRBV6-5 to TRBJ2-3; no firm D call. V lost 6 bases and J 0 bases, leaving 13 bases between the germline ends. Germline CDR1 MNHEY, CDR2 SVGAGI. This CDR3 comprises 15 residues. The CDR3 reads CASSLDWTSTDTQYF. Written as DNA, the CDR3 is TGTGCCAGCAGCCTCGACTGGACGAGCACAGATACGCAGTATTTT.